This T cell receptor (beta chain) appears in the sequencing data of a study of human T cells and chemical hapten exposure. This clonotype was counted only a few times. TCRdb reanalysed the RACE reads using MiXCR and keeps one entry per CDR3 protein. In the table there are roughly 110,000 distinct CDR3 sequences, roughly 12% of which are singletons. Indicated time point: pre-sensitization, week 0. Regarding treatment: therapeutic diphenylcyclopropenone sensitization with weekly scalp DPC. The receptor was derived from a woman in her forties or fifties with alopecia areata. Some clones in this sample may be carry-over from other donors' samples. Sequences were derived from whole blood, sampled in connection with sensitization to the hapten diphenylcyclopropenone (DPC).

The CDR3 sequence: CSPVPRDPTYEQYF. CDR3 nucleotides: TGCAGCCCGGTCCCTCGGGACCCGACCTACGAGCAGTACTTC. The rearrangement uses TRBV29-1 and TRBJ2-7; perhaps D is TRBD1 or TRBD2 (5 bases each). Between the trimmed V and J ends, which lost 8 bases and 2 bases, there was a span of 19 bases. Germline-derived CDR1 and CDR2 are SQVTM and ANQGSEA. The CDR3 is 14 amino acids.